At least ten counts were recorded for the clone carrying this T cell receptor (beta chain). Sample-barcoded 5' priming and a J-beta primer mix drove a second PCR of about 6 to 11 cycles. TCRdb itself ran the 5' RACE reads through MiXCR, one entry per CDR3 protein. The sample contains hundreds of thousands of distinct CDR3 sequences, under 35% of which appear only once. This record comes from a study of blood T cells in healthy people across ages. V was clipped by 5 bases and J by 2 bases; unmatched bases: 5. Germline CDR1 reads DFQATT; CDR2 reads SNEGSKA (reference sequence). This CDR3 has 14 amino acids.

The receptor was isolated from a woman aged 80 or older in good health. The specimen was blood. V and J are TRBV20-1 and TRBJ2-7; 11 positions match TRBD1. CDR3 in amino acids: CSAGPGQGAYEQYF. In DNA, the CDR3 is TGCAGTGCTGGACCGGGACAGGGGGCCTACGAGCAGTACTTC.